This T cell receptor (beta chain) originates from a study of T cell repertoires and Cas9 in healthy adults. Study at large: SpCas9-reactive CD4 and CD8 T cells were characterized for potency, cytotoxicity and lineage. Study-wide results and limits: SpCas9-reactive effector T cells were reportedly restrained in vitro by SpCas9-reactive regulatory T cells.

The CDR3 spans 12 residues. Trimming pared 2 bases from V and 14 bases from J, leaving 13 bases between. Germline V gene lookup returns CDR1 SEHNR and CDR2 FQNEAQ (reference sequence). On this clone: What it binds is not known.

Clones were sequenced by immunoSEQ multiplex PCR, and TCRdb holds only the in-frame ones, with some missing. Seen here are about 22,000 clones, 75% to 95% observed once, and the top ten hold approximately 1.5%. This chain connects TRBV7-9 to TRBJ2-1, with D possibly TRBD1 on 5 matching bases. The sequenced sample was CD4+ effector T cells (CD127+, CD25-, CD137-, CD154-) from PBMCs; culture status not recorded. The receptor comes from a human donor in good health. The CDR3 nucleotides are TGTGCCAGCAGCTTAAGTCTGACCAGGGAGTTCTTC. As protein: CASSLSLTREFF.